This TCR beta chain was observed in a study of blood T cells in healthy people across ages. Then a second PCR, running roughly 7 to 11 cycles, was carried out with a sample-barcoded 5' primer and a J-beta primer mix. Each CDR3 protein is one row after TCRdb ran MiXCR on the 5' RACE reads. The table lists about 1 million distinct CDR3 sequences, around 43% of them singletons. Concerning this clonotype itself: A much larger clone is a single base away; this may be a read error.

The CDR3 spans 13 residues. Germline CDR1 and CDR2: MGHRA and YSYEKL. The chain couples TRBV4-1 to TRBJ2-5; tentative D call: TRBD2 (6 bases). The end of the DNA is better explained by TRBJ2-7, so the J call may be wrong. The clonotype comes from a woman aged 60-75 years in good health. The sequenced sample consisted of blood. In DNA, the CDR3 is TGCGCCAGCAGCCATAGCGGAGCGGACGAGCAGTACTTC. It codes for CASSHSGADEQYF.